Presented here are 2 T cell receptor beta chains from one specimen sequenced in a study of identical twins. One entry per CDR3 protein, called by TCRdb with MiXCR from the 5' RACE reads. The sample lists nearly 900,000 distinct CDR3 sequences; approximately 13% were seen once. The same specimen was also included in a second study, on yellow fever vaccine responses in identical twins.

Sequenced: PBMCs. The origin of the receptors is a woman aged 18-29 years in good health.

This clonotype was counted at least ten times. V and J are TRBV5-6 and TRBJ2-3; 8 nucleotides line up with TRBD1. The V and J ends lost 0 bases and 0 bases, in that order; junction bases with no gene match: 3. The CDR3 spans 16 residues. The germline V gene has CDR1 SGHDT and CDR2 YYEEEE. The CDR3 is CASSLGGQGSTDTQYF. Written as DNA, the CDR3 is TGTGCCAGCAGCTTGGGAGGACAGGGTAGCACAGATACGCAGTATTTT.

The chain links TRBV7-8 to TRBJ2-5, with 10 bases aligning to TRBD1. The CDR3 is 16 amino acids. Germline V CDR1 and CDR2: SGHVS, FQNEAQ. Unmatched junction bases numbered 9, after V lost 3 bases and J lost 5 bases. The CDR3 sequence: CASSFGRGQGWETQYF. Here the CDR3 DNA reads TGTGCCAGCAGCTTTGGGAGGGGACAGGGGTGGGAGACCCAGTACTTC.